Sequencing of this T cell receptor beta chain was carried out in a study of blood T cells in healthy people across ages. This clonotype was seen a single time. The second PCR ran about 6 to 11 cycles with a sample-barcoded 5' primer and J-beta primers. MiXCR, applied by TCRdb to the 5' RACE reads, yields one record per CDR3 protein. The profile covers some 1,500,000 distinct CDR3 sequences, with 40% to 45% appearing a single time and about 4.1% taken by the ten largest. The CDR3 contains 18 residues. Trimming left V 2 bases short and J 0 bases short, with 17 bases between. Germline V gives CDR1 MNHEY, CDR2 SVGEGT.

The source is a woman younger than 35 in good health. Sample: blood. The V call is TRBV6-2 or TRBV6-3, the J call TRBJ2-1, with D possibly TRBD2 on 5 matching bases. The CDR3 is CASSYPLRRRSSYNEQFF. The CDR3 nucleotides read TGTGCCAGCAGTTACCCTCTTAGGCGGAGGAGCTCCTACAATGAGCAGTTCTTC.